This TCR beta chain was documented in a study of blood T cells in healthy people across ages. A second PCR, run for about 6 to 11 cycles, used a sample-barcoded 5' primer plus a J-beta primer mix. Each CDR3 protein gets one entry after TCRdb re-called the 5' RACE reads with MiXCR. The repertoire holds roughly 500,000 distinct CDR3 sequences, 27% seen once, with approximately 17% in the top ten. The V segment lost 6 bases and the J segment 3 bases; nucleotides outside the gene matches: 1. Germline V gene lookup returns CDR1 DFQATT and CDR2 SNEGSKA (reference sequence). The CDR3 is 13 amino acids. This chain joins TRBV20-1 and TRBJ2-1, with TRBD2 matching 11 bases. This TCR was recovered from a woman in her 70s in good health. The source material was blood. CDR3 DNA: TGCAGTGCCGGACTAGCGGGCTACAATGAGCAGTTCTTC. It translates to CSAGLAGYNEQFF.